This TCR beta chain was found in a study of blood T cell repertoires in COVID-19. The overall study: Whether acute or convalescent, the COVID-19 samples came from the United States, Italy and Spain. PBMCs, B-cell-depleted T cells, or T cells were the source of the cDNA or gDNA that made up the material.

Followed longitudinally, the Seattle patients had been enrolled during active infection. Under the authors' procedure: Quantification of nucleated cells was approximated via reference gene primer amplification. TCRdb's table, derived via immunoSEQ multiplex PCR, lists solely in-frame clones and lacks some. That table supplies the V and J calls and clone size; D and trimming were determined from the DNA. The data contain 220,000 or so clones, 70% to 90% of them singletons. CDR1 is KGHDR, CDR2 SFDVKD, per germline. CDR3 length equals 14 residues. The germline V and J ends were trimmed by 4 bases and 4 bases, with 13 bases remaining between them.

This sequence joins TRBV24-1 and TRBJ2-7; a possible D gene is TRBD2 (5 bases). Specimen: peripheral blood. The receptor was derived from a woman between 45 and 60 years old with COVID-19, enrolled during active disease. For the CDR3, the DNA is TGTGCCACCAGTGAAGGGAGTATGGGGTACGAGCAGTACGTC. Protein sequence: CATSEGSMGYEQYV.